The 9 T cell receptor beta chains listed next were all sequenced from one sample in a study of T-cell reconstitution after alpha-beta-depleted transplantation in children. The authors prepared the TCRbeta library with unique molecular identifiers. Using its own MiXCR run on the PCR reads, TCRdb lists one record per CDR3 protein. The sample shows just under 550,000 distinct CDR3 sequences, 18% of them seen only once. The specimen was PBMCs from the stem cell graft donor, collected from the stem cell graft. Every receptor here comes from a human donor who donated a stem cell graft to a child with acute lymphoblastic leukemia.

Ten or more counts support this clonotype. The chain is built from TRBV5-6 and TRBJ1-6, with D possibly TRBD1 on 5 matching bases. V was cut by 2 bases and J by 8 bases, with 17 bases left in between. Germline V gene lookup returns CDR1 SGHDT and CDR2 YYEEEE. CDR3 length: 16 amino acids. The CDR3 nucleotides read TGTGCCAGCAGCTTTGTCGTGGGACTAGTCGATTCACCCCTCCACTTT. Amino acids: CASSFVVGLVDSPLHF.

This clonotype was observed a handful of times. The chain is built from TRBV20-1 and TRBJ1-1; D remains ambiguous. Trimming took 2 bases from V and 1 from J, leaving 8 bases between them. From germline, CDR1 is DFQATT and CDR2 SNEGSKA (reference sequence). This CDR3 has 13 amino acids. The CDR3 coding sequence is TGCAGTGCTAGACCAGGTGGGAACACTGAAGCTTTCTTT. This codes for CSARPGGNTEAFF.

The J gene is TRBJ2-5, the V gene TRBV3-1, with 13 bases fitting TRBD2. This CDR3 is 17 amino acids long. V shed 4 bases, J shed 5 bases, and the junction held 10 bases outside the gene matches. The germline gives CDR1 LGHDT, CDR2 YNNKEL (reference sequence). CDR3 coding DNA: TGTGCCAGCAGCCCCGGCGGGGGACTAGCGGGAAGGGAGACCCAGTACTTC. Translating it yields CASSPGGGLAGRETQYF.

The chain combines TRBV9 with TRBJ2-1, with D perhaps matching TRBD2 (7 bases). This CDR3 is built from 17 residues. Germline-derived CDR1 and CDR2 are SGDLS and YYNGEE. V was trimmed by 0 bases and J by 2 bases, leaving 15 bases between them. CDR3: CASSVAEGGGPYNEQFF. CDR3 nucleotide sequence: TGTGCCAGCAGCGTAGCTGAGGGGGGAGGGCCCTACAATGAGCAGTTCTTC.

The rearrangement joins TRBV12-3 or TRBV12-4 to TRBJ2-2, with D unresolved. Trimming shortened V by 2 bases and J by 0 bases, and 7 bases separated the two germline ends. The CDR3 length is 15 residues. The DNA of the CDR3 is TGTGCCAGCAGTTTATGGCAGACGAACACCGGGGAGCTGTTTTTT. Translated: CASSLWQTNTGELFF.

The table lists this clonotype with a few counts. The chain has TRBV6-2 or TRBV6-3 and TRBJ2-1, with 7 bases identical to TRBD1. Germline trimming cut 2 bases from V and 7 bases from J; bases unmatched to any gene: 5. The germline V gene encodes CDR1 MNHEY and CDR2 SVGEGT. The CDR3 is made up of 14 amino acids. The CDR3 sequence: CASSYTQGVNEQFF. CDR3 in DNA: TGTGCCAGCAGTTACACTCAGGGGGTAAATGAGCAGTTCTTC.

The chain combines TRBV20-1 with TRBJ1-3; no clear D. CDR1 DFQATT and CDR2 SNEGSKA come from the germline V gene (reference sequence). Trimming stripped 5 bases from V and 2 bases from J, with 13 bases between. This CDR3 spans 14 amino acids. The CDR3 sequence: CSAPFPGTGNTIYF. The CDR3 nucleotides read TGCAGTGCTCCCTTTCCTGGTACTGGAAACACCATATATTTT.

This clonotype appeared a single time. This chain connects TRBV9 to TRBJ2-1; TRBD1 or TRBD2 may be the D gene (5 bases each). The CDR3 length is 15 residues. V gave up 3 bases and J gave up 0 bases, with 10 bases separating them. The germline V gene encodes CDR1 SGDLS and CDR2 YYNGEE. CDR3 DNA: TGTGCCAGCAGCGCCGGGGCGACCTCCTACAATGAGCAGTTCTTC. Translation gives CASSAGATSYNEQFF.

This clonotype has a handful of counts. CDR3 loop: CASSRVDYYEQYF. The CDR3 DNA is TGCGCCAGCAGCCGCGTAGACTACTACGAGCAGTACTTC. This chain joins TRBV5-1 and TRBJ2-7, with a tentative D call TRBD2 (5 bases). Germline CDR1 is SGHRS and CDR2 is YFSETQ. The CDR3 is made up of 13 amino acids. V dropped 4 bases and J dropped 3 bases, with 11 bases sitting between them.